The rows below give T cell receptor beta chains drawn from one sample of a study of response to subunit inactivated influenza vaccine. One entry per CDR3 protein, called by TCRdb with MiXCR from the RT-PCR reads. Of about 480,000 distinct CDR3 sequences in the sample, about an eighth were seen once. Here the sequenced sample was PBMCs from blood, taken 35 to 45 days after vaccination. The receptor set was obtained from a middle-aged man who received an inactivated influenza vaccine. Both conserved end residues are part of each CDR3. The D gene is left open where the match is weak. Only some rows state a clone size, as once, few, many or a class for expanded clones.

>TRBJ2-1|few|TRBD2|TRBV4-3
TGCGCCAGCAGCCATAAGACTAGCGGGAGCTACAATGAGCAGTTCTTC
CASSHKTSGSYNEQFF
>TRBJ2-2|NA|NA|TRBV7-6
TGTGCCAGCACCGTGACCCTTCCGGACAAGTACACCGGGGAGCTGTTTTTT
CASTVTLPDKYTGELFF
>TRBJ2-7|many|NA|TRBV7-9
TGTGCCAGCAGCTTAGGGACGCTCGAGCAGTACTTC
CASSLGTLEQYF
>TRBJ2-1|many|TRBD2|TRBV20-1
TGCAGTGCTAGGTGGGGACTAGCTGATCACAATGAGCAGTTCTTC
CSARWGLADHNEQFF
>TRBJ1-2|few|TRBD1|TRBV2
TGTGCCAGCAGTGGCTTGACAGGGTATGGCTACACCTTC
CASSGLTGYGYTF
>TRBJ2-7|few|NA|TRBV23-1
TGCGCCAGCAGTCATCACGGGACACTCGAGCAGTACTTC
CASSHHGTLEQYF
>TRBJ2-3|few|TRBD1|TRBV11-3
TGTGCCAGCAGCTTATCACAGGGGGCATCAGATACGCAGTATTTT
CASSLSQGASDTQYF
>TRBJ2-7|many|TRBD2|TRBV5-1
TGCGCCAGCTCTACTAGCGGGCGGTCCTACGAGCAGTACTTC
CASSTSGRSYEQYF
>TRBJ2-3|few|TRBD2|TRBV4-2
TGTGCCAGCAGCCAAGAAACTAGCGGGAGCTATGGAGATACGCAGTATTTT
CASSQETSGSYGDTQYF
>TRBJ2-1|few|NA|TRBV28
TGTGCCAGCAGTACGGCGGGGCGGTCCTACAATGAGCAGTTCTTC
CASSTAGRSYNEQFF
>TRBJ2-1|NA|NA|TRBV7-9
TGTGCCAGCAGCTTAGGTCTTACGGGCTATGAGCAGTTCTTC
CASSLGLTGYEQFF